This T cell receptor (beta chain) was obtained from a study of beta chain features in type 1 diabetes. Study as a whole: Age, gender and cell yields were alike across patients and healthy donors. The study examined about 110,000,000 sorted cells across all samples.

Regarding the study as a whole: People with Type 1 diabetes carried modestly yet significantly shorter TCRB CDR3s in all four CD4+ subsets.

Sequencing targeted expressed TCRB transcripts, as all isolated RNA had been reverse transcribed. The average output of naive, central memory and regulatory T cell samples was approximately 3.6 million reads. Repertoires were generated with immunoSEQ multiplex PCR, while TCRdb's copy carries only in-frame clones and drops some. The top ten hold less than 0.02% of the sample, which has 250,000 to 350,000 clones, 14% seen once. The V gene end was trimmed by 3 bases and the J gene end by 4 bases; junction bases not matched to a gene: 7. Looked up from germline, CDR1 is SGHVS and CDR2 is FNYEAQ. CDR3 length equals 17 residues. By way of CD45RO/CCR7/CD25/CD127/CD95/CD27, the CD4+ regulatory, stem cell-like memory, central memory and naive cells were sorted. Notes on this clone: Its target is unknown.

The specimen sequenced was naive CD4+ T cells from blood. The sequence was collected from a man younger than 40 with type 1 diabetes. The chain has TRBV7-6 and TRBJ2-1, with 12 bases matching TRBD2. CDR3 nucleotide sequence: TGTGCCAGCAGCTTCAGACTAGCGGGAGCGCGATACAATGAGCAGTTCTTC. Translated, it gives CASSFRLAGARYNEQFF.